One and the same sample provided the 18 T cell receptor beta chains below, sequenced in a study of control samples from healthy donors and cancer patients. The assay was immunoSEQ multiplex PCR, and TCRdb's table has in-frame clones only and misses some. The sample contains roughly 140,000 clones, about 94% of which appear only once. Material: blood. Receptor source: a man between 50 and 59 years old in good health.

This clone was observed a single time. V and J are TRBV6-5 and TRBJ1-2; D call uncertain. The ends were cut back, 6 bases at V and 0 bases at J, with 11 bases in the middle. The CDR3 is made up of 14 amino acids. CDR1 is MNHEY and CDR2 is SVGAGI in the germline V gene. CDR3: CASSQEVANYGYTF. The CDR3 nucleotides read TGTGCCAGCAGCCAAGAGGTAGCTAACTATGGCTACACCTTC.

Note on this clone: The junction does not match germline at one end; this may be a read error. The rearrangement links TRBV5-4 to TRBJ1-4; a weak D match, TRBD1 (6 bases). The germline CDR1 and CDR2 sequences are SGHNT and YYREEE (reference sequence). The CDR3 loop spans 14 amino acids. This CDR3 reads CASSSNSAGEKLLF. CDR3 nucleotides: TGTGCCAGCAGCTCGAATTCGGCAGGGGAAAAACTGCTTTTT.

The chain links TRBV5-4 to TRBJ1-6; 7 bases line up with TRBD1. Germline values: CDR1 SGHNT, CDR2 YYREEE (reference sequence). The CDR3 is made up of 15 amino acids. The V gene end was trimmed by 4 bases and the J gene end by 6 bases; junction bases not matched to a gene: 7. CDR3 residues: CASSPWTGSNSPLHF. DNA for the CDR3: TGTGCCAGCAGCCCATGGACAGGCAGTAATTCACCCCTCCACTTT. The full variable domain, in which reference TRBV5-4 and TRBJ1-6 provide the parts outside the CDR3, is ETGVTQSPTHLIKTRGQQVTLRCSSQSGHNTVSWYQQALGQGPQFIFQYYREEENGRGNFPPRFSGLQFPNYSSELNVNALELDDSALYLCASSPWTGSNSPLHFGNGTRLTVT.

This chain links TRBV7-2 with TRBJ1-1; 9 bases fit TRBD1. Losses at the gene ends were 5 bases for V and 6 bases for J; bases not matched to a gene: 10. The CDR3 is made up of 15 amino acids. Germline CDR1 SGHTA, CDR2 FQGNSA. The chain's CDR3 is CASSLRQGGGAEAFF. The CDR3 DNA is TGTGCCAGCAGCCTAAGACAGGGGGGGGGCGCTGAAGCTTTCTTT.

This clone was seen just once. This chain joins TRBV29-1 and TRBJ1-1, with TRBD1 as a possible D gene (6 bases). The CDR3 has 13 amino acids. Per germline, CDR1 SQVTM and CDR2 ANQGSEA. V lost 6 bases to trimming and J lost 4 bases, with 15 bases between them. The CDR3, as DNA: TGCAGCGTCCACAGGGAAGTTGGCACTGAAGCTTTCTTT. It encodes CSVHREVGTEAFF.

As DNA, the CDR3 is TGTGCCAGCAGTGGCGATACTTCAGGGGGCGCGTACGAGCAGTACTTC. It is translated as CASSGDTSGGAYEQYF. The chain couples TRBV6-1 to TRBJ2-7, with 8 nucleotides matching TRBD1. The CDR3 runs to 16 residues. After removal of 4 bases from V and 4 bases from J, the junction contained 12 bases not matched to a gene. Per germline, CDR1 MNHNS and CDR2 SASEGT.

The chain couples TRBV9 to TRBJ2-3; D might be TRBD2 (6 bases). The length of the CDR3 is 15 residues. Germline V gives CDR1 SGDLS, CDR2 YYNGEE. V was pared by 0 bases and J by 2 bases, with 10 bases between. The CDR3 DNA follows: TGTGCCAGCAGCGTAGCAACGGGAGACACAGATACGCAGTATTTT. Its translation is CASSVATGDTDTQYF.

The chain links TRBV24-1 to TRBJ2-5, with no clear D. The length of the CDR3 is 14 residues. With 4 bases removed from V and 0 bases from J, the gap between germline ends came to 8 bases. Germline V lookup: CDR1 KGHDR, CDR2 SFDVKD. The CDR3 DNA is TGTGCCACCAGTGACCCAACTCACCAAGAGACCCAGTACTTC. This translates into CATSDPTHQETQYF.

This clone was recorded only once. The chain combines TRBV27 with TRBJ1-6, with 7 bases lining up with TRBD1. The length of the CDR3 is 16 residues. V shed 3 bases, J shed 6 bases, and the junction held 8 bases outside the gene matches. Germline values: CDR1 MNHEY, CDR2 SMNVEV (reference sequence). Here the CDR3 reads CASSFGKGAPNSPLHF. The CDR3 DNA reads TGTGCCAGCAGTTTCGGGAAGGGGGCGCCTAATTCACCCCTCCACTTT.

In nucleotides, the CDR3 is TGCGCCAGCAGTTACGGACAGAATAATTCACCCCTCCACTTT. As protein: CASSYGQNNSPLHF. The chain has TRBV5-1 and TRBJ1-6, with a tentative D call TRBD1 (6 bases). The germline CDR1 and CDR2 sequences are SGHRS and YFSETQ. This CDR3 has 14 residues. V was shortened by 5 bases and J by 5 bases, with 11 bases between the two germline ends.

J is TRBJ2-1 and V is TRBV10-1; TRBD1 matches at 9 bases. V shed 2 bases, J shed 3 bases, and the junction held 2 bases outside the gene matches. The germline V gene has CDR1 WNHNN and CDR2 SYGVQD (reference sequence). The CDR3 length is 15 residues. CDR3 sequence: CASSERDRDYNEQFF. In DNA form, the CDR3 reads TGCGCCAGCAGTGAGCGGGACAGGGACTACAATGAGCAGTTCTTC.

This clone was recorded only once. J is TRBJ2-6 and V is TRBV27, with D possibly being TRBD1 or TRBD2 (6 bases each). This CDR3 region has 15 residues. Trimming shortened V by 8 bases and J by 2 bases, and 13 bases separated the two germline ends. Germline V lookup: CDR1 MNHEY, CDR2 SMNVEV (reference sequence). CDR3 protein: CASRPGGTGANVLTF. In DNA form, the CDR3 reads TGTGCCAGCCGGCCCGGGGGCACTGGGGCCAACGTCCTGACTTTC.

The gene calls are TRBV11-2 and TRBJ1-1; D is ambiguous. This CDR3 comprises 14 residues. The germline CDR1 and CDR2 sequences are SGHAT and FQNNGV. V was trimmed by 5 bases and J by 0 bases, leaving 10 bases between them. Here the CDR3 DNA reads TGTGCCAGCAGCCGAGTGATGGTGAACACTGAAGCTTTCTTT. Translated, it gives CASSRVMVNTEAFF.

Here the CDR3 DNA reads TGTGCCAGCAGTCTCACAGGGGGACGGGAAAAACTGTTTTTT. This encodes CASSLTGGREKLFF. The rearrangement joins TRBV27 to TRBJ1-4, with 8 nucleotides matching TRBD1. Trimming at V came to 5 bases and at J to 8 bases, leaving 7 bases not matched to a gene. The CDR3 has 14 residues. Germline V lookup: CDR1 MNHEY, CDR2 SMNVEV (reference sequence).

The chain is built from TRBV7-6 and TRBJ1-6; the D gene is possibly TRBD1 (5 bases). The CDR3 is 14 amino acids. CDR1 SGHVS and CDR2 FNYEAQ come from the germline V gene. V gave up 5 bases and J gave up 7 bases, with 12 bases separating them. CDR3 amino acids: CASSPGGRNSPLHF. The CDR3 DNA sequence: TGTGCCAGCAGCCCTGGGGGGAGGAATTCACCCCTCCACTTT.

The V and J genes are TRBV5-8 and TRBJ2-5; no definite D call. V was shortened by 2 bases and J by 0 bases, with 17 bases between the two germline ends. CDR1 is SGHTS and CDR2 is YDEGEE in the germline V gene. The CDR3 has 17 amino acids. The CDR3 sequence: CASSFLRAYRDQETQYF. Here the CDR3 DNA reads TGTGCCAGCAGCTTCCTTAGGGCCTATAGGGACCAAGAGACCCAGTACTTC.

V is TRBV5-4 and J is TRBJ2-7; 9 nucleotides match TRBD2. CDR3 length equals 15 residues. V was pared by 0 bases and J by 6 bases, with 7 bases of the junction left unmatched. CDR1 and CDR2 from the germline V gene are SGHNT and YYREEE (reference sequence). The CDR3 reads CASSLGGLAASEQYF. In nucleotides, the CDR3 is TGTGCCAGCAGCTTGGGGGGACTAGCAGCCTCCGAGCAGTACTTC.

The chain couples TRBV7-9 to TRBJ2-5; 8 bases are shared with TRBD1. V lost 5 bases to trimming and J lost 3 bases; unmatched junction nucleotides: 11. There are 16 residues in the CDR3. The germline gives CDR1 SEHNR, CDR2 FQNEAQ (reference sequence). The CDR3 nucleotides read TGTGCCAGCAGCGATATCTCCAGGGGGCCTGAAGAGACCCAGTACTTC. As protein: CASSDISRGPEETQYF.